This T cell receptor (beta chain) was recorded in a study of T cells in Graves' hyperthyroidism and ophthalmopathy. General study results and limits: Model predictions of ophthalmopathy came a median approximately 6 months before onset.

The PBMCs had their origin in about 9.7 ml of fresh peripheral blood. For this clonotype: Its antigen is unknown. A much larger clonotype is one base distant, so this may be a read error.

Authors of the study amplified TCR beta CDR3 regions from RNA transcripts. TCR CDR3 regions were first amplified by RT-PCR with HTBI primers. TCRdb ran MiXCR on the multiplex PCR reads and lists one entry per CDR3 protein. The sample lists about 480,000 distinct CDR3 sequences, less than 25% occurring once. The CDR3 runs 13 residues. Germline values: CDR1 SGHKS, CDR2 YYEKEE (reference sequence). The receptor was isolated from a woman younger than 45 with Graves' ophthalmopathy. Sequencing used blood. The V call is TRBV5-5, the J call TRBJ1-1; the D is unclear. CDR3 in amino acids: CGSSPRPNTEAFF. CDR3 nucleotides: TGTGGCAGCAGCCCGCGGCCGAACACTGAAGCTTTCTTT.